This T cell receptor beta chain is from a study of blood T cell repertoires in COVID-19. Study-level information: Collection of acute and convalescent COVID-19 samples took place in the United States, Italy and Spain. The analysed material was cDNA or gDNA that came from T cells, B-cell-depleted T cells, or PBMCs.

The CDR3 loop spans 13 amino acids. V was pared by 5 bases and J by 4 bases, with 11 bases between. In germline, CDR1 is SGHAT, CDR2 FQNNGV. Authors' methods: How many nucleated cells were present was estimated from reference gene primer amplification. The method was immunoSEQ multiplex PCR; TCRdb's version includes in-frame clones alone and lacks a portion of them. V and J calls and clone size are as listed in that table; D and trimming were resolved from the DNA. Of 98,000 or so clones listed, 84% were seen once; the top ten hold roughly 29%. The chain carries TRBV11-2 and TRBJ1-1, with no clear D. Sequencing was done on a sample of peripheral blood. This receptor was obtained from a man aged 55-75 years with acute or convalescent COVID-19. This CDR3 is CASSMDSSTEAFF. CDR3 bases: TGTGCCAGCAGCATGGACTCTAGCACTGAAGCTTTCTTT.